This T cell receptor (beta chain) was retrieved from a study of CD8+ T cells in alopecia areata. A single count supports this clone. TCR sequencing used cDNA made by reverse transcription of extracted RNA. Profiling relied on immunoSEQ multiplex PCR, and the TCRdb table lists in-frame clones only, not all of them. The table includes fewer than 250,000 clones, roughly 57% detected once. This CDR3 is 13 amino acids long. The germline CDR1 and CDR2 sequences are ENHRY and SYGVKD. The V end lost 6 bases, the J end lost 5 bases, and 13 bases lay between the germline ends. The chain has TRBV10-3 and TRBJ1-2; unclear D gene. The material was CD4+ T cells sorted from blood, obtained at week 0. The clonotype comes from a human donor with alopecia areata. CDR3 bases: TGTGCCATCAGGCCCCCGTTGGCGTATGGCTACACCTTC. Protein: CAIRPPLAYGYTF.